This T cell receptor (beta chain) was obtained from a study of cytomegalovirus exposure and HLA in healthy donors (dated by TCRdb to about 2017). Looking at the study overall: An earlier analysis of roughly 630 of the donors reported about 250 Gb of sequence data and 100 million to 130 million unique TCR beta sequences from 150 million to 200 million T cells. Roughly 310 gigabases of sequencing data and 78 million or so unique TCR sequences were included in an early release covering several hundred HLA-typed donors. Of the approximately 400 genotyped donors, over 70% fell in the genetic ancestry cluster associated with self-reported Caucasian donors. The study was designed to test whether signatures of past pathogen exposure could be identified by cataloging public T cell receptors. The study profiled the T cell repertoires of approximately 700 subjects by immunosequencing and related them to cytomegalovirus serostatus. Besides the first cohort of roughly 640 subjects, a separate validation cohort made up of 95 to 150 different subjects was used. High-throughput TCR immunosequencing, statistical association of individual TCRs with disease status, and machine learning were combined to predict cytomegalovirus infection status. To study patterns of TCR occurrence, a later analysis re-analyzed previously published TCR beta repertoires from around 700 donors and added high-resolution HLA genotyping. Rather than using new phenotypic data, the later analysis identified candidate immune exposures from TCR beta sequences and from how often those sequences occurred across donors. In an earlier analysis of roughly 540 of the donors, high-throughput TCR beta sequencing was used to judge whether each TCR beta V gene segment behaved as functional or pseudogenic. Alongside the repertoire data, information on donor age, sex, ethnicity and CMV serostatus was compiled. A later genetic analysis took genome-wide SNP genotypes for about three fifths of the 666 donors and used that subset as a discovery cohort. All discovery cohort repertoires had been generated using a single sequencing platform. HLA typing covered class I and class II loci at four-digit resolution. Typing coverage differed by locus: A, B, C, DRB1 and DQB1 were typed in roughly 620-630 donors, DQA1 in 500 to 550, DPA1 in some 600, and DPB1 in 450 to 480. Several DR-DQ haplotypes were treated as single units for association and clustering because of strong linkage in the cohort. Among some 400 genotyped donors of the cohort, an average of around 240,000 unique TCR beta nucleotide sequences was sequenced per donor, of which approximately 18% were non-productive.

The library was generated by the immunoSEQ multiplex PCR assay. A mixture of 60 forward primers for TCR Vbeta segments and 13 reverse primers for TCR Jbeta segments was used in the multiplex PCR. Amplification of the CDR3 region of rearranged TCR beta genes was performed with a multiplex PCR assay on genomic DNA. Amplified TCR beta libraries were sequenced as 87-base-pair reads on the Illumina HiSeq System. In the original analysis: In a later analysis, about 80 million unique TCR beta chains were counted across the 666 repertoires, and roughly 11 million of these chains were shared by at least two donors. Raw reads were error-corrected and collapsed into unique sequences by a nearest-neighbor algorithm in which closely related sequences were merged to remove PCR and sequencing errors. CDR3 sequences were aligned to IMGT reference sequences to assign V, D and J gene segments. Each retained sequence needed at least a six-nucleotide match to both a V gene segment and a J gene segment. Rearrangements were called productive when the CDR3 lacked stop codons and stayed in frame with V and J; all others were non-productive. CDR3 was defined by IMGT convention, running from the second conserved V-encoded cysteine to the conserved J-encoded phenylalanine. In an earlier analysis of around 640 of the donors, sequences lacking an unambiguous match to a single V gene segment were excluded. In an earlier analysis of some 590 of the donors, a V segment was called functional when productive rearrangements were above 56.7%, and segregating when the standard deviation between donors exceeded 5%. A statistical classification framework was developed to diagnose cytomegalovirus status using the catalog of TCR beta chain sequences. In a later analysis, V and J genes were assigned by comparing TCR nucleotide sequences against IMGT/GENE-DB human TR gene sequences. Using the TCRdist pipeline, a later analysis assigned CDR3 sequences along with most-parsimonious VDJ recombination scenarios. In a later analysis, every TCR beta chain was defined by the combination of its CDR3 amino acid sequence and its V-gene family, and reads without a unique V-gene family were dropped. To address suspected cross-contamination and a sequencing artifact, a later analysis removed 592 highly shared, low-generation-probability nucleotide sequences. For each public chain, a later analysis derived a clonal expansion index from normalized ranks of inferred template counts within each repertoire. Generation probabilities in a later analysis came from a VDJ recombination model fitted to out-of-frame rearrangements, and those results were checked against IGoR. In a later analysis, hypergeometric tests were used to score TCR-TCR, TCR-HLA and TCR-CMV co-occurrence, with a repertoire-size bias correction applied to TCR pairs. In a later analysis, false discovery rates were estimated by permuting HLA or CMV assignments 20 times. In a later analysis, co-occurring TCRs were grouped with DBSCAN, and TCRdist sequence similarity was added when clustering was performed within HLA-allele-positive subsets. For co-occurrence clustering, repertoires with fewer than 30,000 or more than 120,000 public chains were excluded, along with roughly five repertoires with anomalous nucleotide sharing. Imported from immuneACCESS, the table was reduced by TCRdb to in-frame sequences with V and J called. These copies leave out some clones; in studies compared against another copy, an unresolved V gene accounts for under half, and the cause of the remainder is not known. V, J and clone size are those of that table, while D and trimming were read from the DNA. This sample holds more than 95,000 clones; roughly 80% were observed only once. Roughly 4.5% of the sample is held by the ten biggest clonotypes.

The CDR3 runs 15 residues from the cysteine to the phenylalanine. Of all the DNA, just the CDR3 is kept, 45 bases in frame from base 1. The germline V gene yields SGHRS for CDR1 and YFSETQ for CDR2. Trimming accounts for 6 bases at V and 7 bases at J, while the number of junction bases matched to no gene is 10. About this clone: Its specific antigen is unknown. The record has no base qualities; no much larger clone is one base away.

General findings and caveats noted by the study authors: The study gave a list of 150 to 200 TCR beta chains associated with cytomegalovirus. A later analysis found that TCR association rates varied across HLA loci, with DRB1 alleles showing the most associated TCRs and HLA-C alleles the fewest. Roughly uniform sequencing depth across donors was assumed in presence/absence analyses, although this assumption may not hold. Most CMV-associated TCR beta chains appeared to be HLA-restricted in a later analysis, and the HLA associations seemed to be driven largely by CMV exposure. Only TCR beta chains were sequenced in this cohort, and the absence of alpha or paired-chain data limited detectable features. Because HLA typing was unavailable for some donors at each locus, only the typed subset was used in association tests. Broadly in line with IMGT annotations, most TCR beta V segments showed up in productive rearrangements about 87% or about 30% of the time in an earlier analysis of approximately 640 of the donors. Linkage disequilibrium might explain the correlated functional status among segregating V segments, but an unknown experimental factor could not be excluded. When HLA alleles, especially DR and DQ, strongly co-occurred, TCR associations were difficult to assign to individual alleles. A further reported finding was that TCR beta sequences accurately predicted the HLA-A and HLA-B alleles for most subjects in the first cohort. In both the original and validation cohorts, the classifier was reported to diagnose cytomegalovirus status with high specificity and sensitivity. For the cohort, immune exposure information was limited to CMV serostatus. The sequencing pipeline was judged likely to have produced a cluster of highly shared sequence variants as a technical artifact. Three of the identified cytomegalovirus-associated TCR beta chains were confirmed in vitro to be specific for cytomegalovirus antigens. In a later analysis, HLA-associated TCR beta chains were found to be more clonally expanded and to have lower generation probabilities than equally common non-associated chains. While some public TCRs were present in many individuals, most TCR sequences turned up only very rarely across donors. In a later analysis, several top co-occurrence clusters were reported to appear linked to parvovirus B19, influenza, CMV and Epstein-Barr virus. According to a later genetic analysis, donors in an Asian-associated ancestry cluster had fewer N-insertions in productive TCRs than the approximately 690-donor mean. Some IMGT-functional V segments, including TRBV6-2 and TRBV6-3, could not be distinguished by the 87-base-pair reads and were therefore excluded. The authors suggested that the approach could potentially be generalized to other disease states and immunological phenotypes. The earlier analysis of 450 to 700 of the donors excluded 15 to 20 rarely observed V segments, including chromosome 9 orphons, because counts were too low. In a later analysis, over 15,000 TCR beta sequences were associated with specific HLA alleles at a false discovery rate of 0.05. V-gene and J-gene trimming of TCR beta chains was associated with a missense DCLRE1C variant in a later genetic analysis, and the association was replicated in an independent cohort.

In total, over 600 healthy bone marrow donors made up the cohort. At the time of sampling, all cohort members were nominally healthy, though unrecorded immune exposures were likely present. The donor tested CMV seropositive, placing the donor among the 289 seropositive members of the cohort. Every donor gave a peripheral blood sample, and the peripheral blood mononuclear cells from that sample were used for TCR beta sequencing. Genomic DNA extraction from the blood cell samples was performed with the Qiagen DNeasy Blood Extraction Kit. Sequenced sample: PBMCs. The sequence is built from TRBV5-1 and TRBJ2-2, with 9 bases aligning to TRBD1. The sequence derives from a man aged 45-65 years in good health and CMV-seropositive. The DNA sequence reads TGCGCCAGCAACCCGGGACAGGGTCGTGTCGGGGAGCTGTTTTTT. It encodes CASNPGQGRVGELFF.